One T cell receptor beta chain is described in this entry. The target of this receptor is not known. Base-call qualities are not available, and no considerably larger clone is one nucleotide away. This sample was included in a study of T-cell reconstitution after alpha-beta-depleted transplantation in children (dated by TCRdb to the mid-2010s). Concerning the study at large: Using TCR repertoire profiling, the study quantitatively followed how T-cell immune reconstitution unfolded in children after TCRalphabeta/CD19-depleted allogeneic hematopoietic cell transplantation.

From its cysteine to its phenylalanine, the CDR3 spans 13 amino acids. CDR3 DNA is the only sequence kept; it has 39 bases, read in frame from the first base. V is shortened by 10 bases, J by 7 bases, and the region joining them spans 17 bases. Looking up the germline V gene yields CDR1 SGHTA and CDR2 FQGTGA. Receptors were amplified or captured by PCR. Instrument used: Illumina HiSeq 2500. TCR libraries were prepared with molecular barcoding, using unique molecular identifiers to normalize TCRbeta repertoire quantification. The raw public data were reprocessed by TCRdb itself: fastp quality trimming at Q25, MiXCR clonotype calling, in-frame beta chains only. When rows share a CDR3 protein, they turn into one entry using the most common DNA and genes. The sample includes hundreds of thousands of distinct CDR3 sequences, with around 13% observed a single time. The ten largest make up 5% to 6% of the sample.

The sample consisted of PBMCs from the stem cell graft donor, taken from the stem cell graft. This clonotype was sampled from a human donor who donated a stem cell graft to a child with combined immunodeficiency. The receptor chain draws on TRBV7-3 and TRBJ2-1, with no reliable assignment of the D segment. The CDR3 is CATSQGNRNEQFF. The sequenced DNA: TGTGCCACCTCACAAGGAAATAGAAATGAGCAGTTCTTC.